This note documents a single T cell receptor beta chain sequence. The sample holds many counts of this clonotype. No antigen is known for it. Base-call qualities are not available, and no considerably larger clone is one nucleotide away. Hyperthyroidism was considered stable if no progression to ophthalmopathy occurred within 18 months of follow-up. Hyperthyroidism patients were newly diagnosed, with disease duration under 2 months, and aged 18 to 65 years. Anyone with other autoimmune diseases, uncontrolled infections, pregnancy or lactation was excluded from the study. Diagnosis relied on clinical symptoms, serum thyroxine, TRAb, thyroid ultrasound and orbital computed tomography. PBMCs were isolated from approximately 10 ml of fresh peripheral blood by Ficoll-Paque density gradient centrifugation. Total RNA was extracted with Trizol reagent and quality-checked on an Agilent 2100 Bioanalyzer. TCR beta CDR3 regions were amplified from RNA transcripts for repertoire sequencing. HTBI primers and the Qiagen OneStep RT-PCR kit were used in a first-round RT-PCR, which was followed by a second-round multiplex PCR, size selection and purification. Libraries were sequenced paired-end with 100 bp reads on an Illumina HiSeq2000. The authors' pipeline ran thus. Reads were processed with SOAPnuke, discarding reads with adapters, uncalled bases, mean Phred below 15, or no exact constant-primer or identifier match. High-quality paired reads were merged with COPE v1.2.5. Unique nucleotide sequences were defined as clonotypes and aligned to IMGT TRB V, D and J references using MiTCR v1.1. The analysis was limited to V-J combinations with a frequency above 0.0001, which together covered just over 98% of the repertoires. A TCR clonal expansion and chaos score per V-J combination was defined as the ratio of F50 clonal expansion to chaos observed in the TCRdist matrix. Welch's t-statistics and random forest were used to reduce features to 13 V-J combinations, which were fed into a naive Bayes classifier. The similarity between thyroid and blood repertoires was quantified using the Morisita-Horn index. TCRdb reprocessed the public reads (quality trimming at Q25 with fastp, clone calling with MiXCR) and kept in-frame beta chains. Every distinct CDR3 protein forms one entry, paired with its most common genes and DNA. These V and J calls are TCRdb output, not the study's own analysis. This sample comprises approximately 380,000 distinct CDR3 sequences, over 20% of them detected only once. 2.5% to 3% of the sample comes from the top ten.

The cysteine opens and the phenylalanine closes a CDR3 of 15 amino acids. This entry keeps only the CDR3 DNA: 45 bases, framed from base 1. CDR1 and CDR2 are read off the germline V gene as MNHEY and SVGAGI. Trimming takes 6 bases off V and 5 bases off J; junction bases not matched to a gene: 8. These data are taken from a study of Graves' ophthalmopathy and Graves' hyperthyroidism (dated by TCRdb to the late 2010s). Regarding the study in general: Peripheral blood was collected at initial diagnosis, before any treatment. To tell Graves' ophthalmopathy apart from Graves' hyperthyroidism, and to predict which patients would progress to ophthalmopathy, the study relied on TCR beta repertoire signatures. The independent validation cohort included approximately 19 hyperthyroidism patients plus 17 patients who later progressed from hyperthyroidism to ophthalmopathy. The 100 discovery patients were randomly divided into training and test sets at a 7:3 ratio. T-cell repertoires of thyroid tissue and blood were compared in six or seven hyperthyroidism patients. A discovery set of 90 to 100 patients (approximately 42 ophthalmopathy, around 57 stable hyperthyroidism) was enrolled to explore V-J signatures distinguishing ophthalmopathy from hyperthyroidism. Following sample collection, hyperthyroidism patients were given methimazole at a starting dose of 30 mg daily, and ophthalmopathy patients were given high-dose intravenous methylprednisolone. In total, 135 blood samples were TCR-sequenced: approximately 42 ophthalmopathy, approximately 80 hyperthyroidism and some 17 hyperthyroidism-to-ophthalmopathy patients. Overall study outcomes, separate from this receptor: The 13-signature model separated ophthalmopathy from stable hyperthyroidism with roughly 89% sensitivity and around 81% specificity in cross-validation, and 80%/75% in the test set. Among expanded thyroid clonotypes with frequency above 0.001, most also showed up in blood, which suggests that blood repertoires may reflect the thyroid immune response. In validation, the model predicted ophthalmopathy progression with about 71% sensitivity and 72.22% specificity; more than ten predicted patients were CT-confirmed with GO in a median of about 7.1 months. Sample size was not predetermined statistically, and investigators were not blinded to group allocation.

Specimen: peripheral blood. The source of this sequence is a woman between 18 and 29 years old with stable Graves' hyperthyroidism. Donor details come from another sample of the same person, matched by shared clones. The chain is encoded by TRBV6-5 joined to TRBJ2-7; 12 bases in the middle match TRBD2. The nucleotides read TGTGCCAGCAGGAGACTAGCGGGAGAGGGTAACGAGCAGTACTTC. This is translated as CASRRLAGEGNEQYF.